This entry describes one TCR beta chain. Its antigen is not identified. Clones were sequenced by immunoSEQ multiplex PCR, and TCRdb holds only the in-frame ones, with some missing. The sample lists fewer than 20,000 clones; more than 90% were seen once. The CDR3 has 14 amino acids. V was clipped by 1 base and J by 7 bases, with 8 bases between them. Germline V gives CDR1 MNHEY, CDR2 SVGAGI. The sample originates from a study of lymphopenia after photon versus proton radiotherapy. Study-level points and caveats: Better survival with proton therapy was suggested as possible, not demonstrated.

The sequencing here drew on peripheral blood, taken from a patient treated with photon-based radiotherapy. This TCR was recovered from a woman aged 40 to 49 with cholangiocarcinoma. The gene calls are TRBV6-5 and TRBJ1-6, with D unresolved. In DNA form, the CDR3 reads TGTGCCAGCAGTTACTTCACAGAGAATTCACCCCTCCACTTT. Translating gives CASSYFTENSPLHF.